What follows are 2 T cell receptor beta chains derived from one specimen sequenced in a study of T cell responses to AZD1222 COVID-19 vaccine. Repertoires were generated with immunoSEQ multiplex PCR, while TCRdb's copy carries only in-frame clones and drops some. This sample has some 170,000 clones, with around nine tenths found just once. The specimen comprised peripheral blood, sampled on day 0 of AZD1222 vaccination. These receptors all stem from an adult in good health.

This sequence joins TRBV27 and TRBJ1-5; a possible D gene is TRBD1 (6 bases). Germline V gene sequence: CDR1 MNHEY, CDR2 SMNVEV (reference sequence). The CDR3 is made up of 15 amino acids. The V end was cut by 6 bases, the J end by 3 bases, with 15 bases between. CDR3 nucleotides: TGTGCCAGCAGATCGCCGGGGGCCCACAATCAGCCCCAGCATTTT. This sequence encodes CASRSPGAHNQPQHF.

The CDR3 DNA sequence: TGTGCCAGCAGAGTTTCGGGGGAAGGATATGGCTACACCTTC. This codes for CASRVSGEGYGYTF. The chain is built from TRBV27 and TRBJ1-2, with D possibly matching TRBD1 (5 bases). Germline V gene data show CDR1 as MNHEY and CDR2 as SMNVEV (reference sequence). The CDR3 sequence is 14 residues long. Trimming left V 6 bases short and J 5 bases short, with 16 bases between.